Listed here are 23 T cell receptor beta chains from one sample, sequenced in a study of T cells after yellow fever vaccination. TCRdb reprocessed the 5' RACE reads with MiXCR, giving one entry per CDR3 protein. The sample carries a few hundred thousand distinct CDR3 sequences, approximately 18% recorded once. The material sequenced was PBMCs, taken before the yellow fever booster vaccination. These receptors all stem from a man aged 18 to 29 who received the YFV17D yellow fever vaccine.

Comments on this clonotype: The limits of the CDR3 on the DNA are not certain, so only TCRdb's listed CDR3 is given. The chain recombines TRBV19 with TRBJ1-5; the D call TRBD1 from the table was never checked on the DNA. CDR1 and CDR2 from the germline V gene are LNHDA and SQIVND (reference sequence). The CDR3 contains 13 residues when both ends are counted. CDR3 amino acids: CASTPTSGQPQHF.

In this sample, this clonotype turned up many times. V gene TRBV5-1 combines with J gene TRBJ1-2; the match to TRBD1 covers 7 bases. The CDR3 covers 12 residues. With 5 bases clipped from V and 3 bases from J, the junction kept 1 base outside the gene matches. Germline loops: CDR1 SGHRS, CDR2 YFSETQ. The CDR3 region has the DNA TGCGCCAGCAGTGGGACAGACTATGGCTACACCTTC. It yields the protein CASSGTDYGYTF.

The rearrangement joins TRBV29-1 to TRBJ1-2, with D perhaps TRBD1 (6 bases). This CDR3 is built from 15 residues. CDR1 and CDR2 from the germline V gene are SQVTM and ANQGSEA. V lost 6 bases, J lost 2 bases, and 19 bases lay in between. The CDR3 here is CSVGGGAGLNYGYTF. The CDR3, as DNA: TGCAGCGTCGGGGGGGGCGCAGGCTTAAACTATGGCTACACCTTC.

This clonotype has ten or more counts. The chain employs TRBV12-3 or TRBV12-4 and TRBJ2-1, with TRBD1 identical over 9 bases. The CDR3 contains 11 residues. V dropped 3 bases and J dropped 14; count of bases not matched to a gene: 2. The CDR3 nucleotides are TGTGCCAGCAGTTTGGGACAGGGAAAGTTCTTC. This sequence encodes CASSLGQGKFF.

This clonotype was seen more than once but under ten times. The CDR3 DNA is TGCGCCAGCAGCTTGGCCTCGGCTAGCACGGAGACCCAGTACTTC. It codes for CASSLASASTETQYF. The V call is TRBV5-1, the J call TRBJ2-5; a possible D gene is TRBD2 (5 bases). The germline V gene encodes CDR1 SGHRS and CDR2 YFSETQ. The ends were cut back, 0 bases at V and 5 bases at J, with 14 bases in the middle. This CDR3 is 15 amino acids long.

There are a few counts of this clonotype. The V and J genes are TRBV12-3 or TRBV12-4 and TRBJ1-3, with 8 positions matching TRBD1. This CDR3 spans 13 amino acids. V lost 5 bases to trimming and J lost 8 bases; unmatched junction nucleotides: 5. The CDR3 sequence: CASSTGGSDTIYF. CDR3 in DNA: TGTGCCAGCAGTACAGGGGGGAGTGACACCATATATTTT.

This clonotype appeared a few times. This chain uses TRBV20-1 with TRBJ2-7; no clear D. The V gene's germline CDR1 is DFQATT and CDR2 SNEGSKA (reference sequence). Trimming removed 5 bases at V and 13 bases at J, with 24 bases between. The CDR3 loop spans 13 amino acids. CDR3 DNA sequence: TGCAGTGCTTATGTCCAGGCCTTAGGGCGAAACTACTTC. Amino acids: CSAYVQALGRNYF.

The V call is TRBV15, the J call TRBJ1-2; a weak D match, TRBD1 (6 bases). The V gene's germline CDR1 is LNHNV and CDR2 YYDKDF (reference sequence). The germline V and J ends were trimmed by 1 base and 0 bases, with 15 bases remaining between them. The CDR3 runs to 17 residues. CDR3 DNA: TGTGCCACCAGCAGAGGGGGGCTGACAGGACCTAACTATGGCTACACCTTC. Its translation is CATSRGGLTGPNYGYTF.

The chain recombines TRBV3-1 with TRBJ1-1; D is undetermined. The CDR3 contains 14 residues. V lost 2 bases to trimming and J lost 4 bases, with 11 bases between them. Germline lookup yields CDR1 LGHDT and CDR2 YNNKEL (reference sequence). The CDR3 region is CASSQSEAITEAFF. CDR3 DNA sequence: TGTGCCAGCAGCCAATCGGAGGCTATCACTGAAGCTTTCTTT.

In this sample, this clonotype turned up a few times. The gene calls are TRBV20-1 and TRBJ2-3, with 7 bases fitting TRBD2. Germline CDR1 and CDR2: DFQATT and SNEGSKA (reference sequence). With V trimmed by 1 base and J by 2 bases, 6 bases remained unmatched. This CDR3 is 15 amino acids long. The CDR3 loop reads CSARGASGITDTQYF. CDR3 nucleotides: TGCAGTGCTAGAGGCGCTAGCGGAATCACAGATACGCAGTATTTT.

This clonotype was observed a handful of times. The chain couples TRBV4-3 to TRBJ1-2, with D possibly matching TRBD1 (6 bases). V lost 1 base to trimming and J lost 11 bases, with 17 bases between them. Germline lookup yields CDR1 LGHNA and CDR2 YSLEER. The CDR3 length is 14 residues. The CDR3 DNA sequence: TGCGCCAGCAGCCAAGGATCGTGGCCGGACAGATACACCTTC. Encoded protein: CASSQGSWPDRYTF.

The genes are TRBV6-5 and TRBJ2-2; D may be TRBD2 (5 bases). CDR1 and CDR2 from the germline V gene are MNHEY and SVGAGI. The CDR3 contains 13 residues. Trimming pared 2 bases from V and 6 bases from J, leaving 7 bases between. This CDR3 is CASSYRGSGELFF. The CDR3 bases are TGTGCCAGCAGTTACCGGGGATCCGGGGAGCTGTTTTTT.

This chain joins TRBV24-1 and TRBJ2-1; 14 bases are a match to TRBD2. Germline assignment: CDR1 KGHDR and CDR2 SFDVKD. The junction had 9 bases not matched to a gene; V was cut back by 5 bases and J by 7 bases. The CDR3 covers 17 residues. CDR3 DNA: TGTGCCACCAGTGCTGGGACTAGCGGGGGCCCGGGGAATGAGCAGTTCTTC. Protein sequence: CATSAGTSGGPGNEQFF.

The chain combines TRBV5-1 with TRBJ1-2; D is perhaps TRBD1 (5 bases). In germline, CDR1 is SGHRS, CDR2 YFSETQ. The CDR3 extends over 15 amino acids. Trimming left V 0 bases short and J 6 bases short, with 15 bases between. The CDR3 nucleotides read TGCGCCAGCAGCTTGGACAGGATTGCTTGGGATGGCTACACCTTC. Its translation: CASSLDRIAWDGYTF.

The CDR3: CASSPATGGGEQFF. CDR3 nucleotide sequence: TGTGCCAGCAGCCCCGCGACCGGGGGGGGTGAGCAGTTCTTC. The chain uses TRBV7-2 and TRBJ2-1, with 8 bases identical to TRBD2. With V trimmed by 5 bases and J by 9 bases, 9 bases remained unmatched. Germline lookup yields CDR1 SGHTA and CDR2 FQGNSA. This CDR3 is built from 14 residues.

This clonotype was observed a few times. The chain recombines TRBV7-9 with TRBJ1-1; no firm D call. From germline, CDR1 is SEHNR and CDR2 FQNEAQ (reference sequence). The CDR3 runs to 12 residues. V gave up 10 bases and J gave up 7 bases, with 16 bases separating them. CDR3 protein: CATLPEVGEAFF. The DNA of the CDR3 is TGTGCCACCCTGCCGGAAGTAGGTGAAGCTTTCTTT.

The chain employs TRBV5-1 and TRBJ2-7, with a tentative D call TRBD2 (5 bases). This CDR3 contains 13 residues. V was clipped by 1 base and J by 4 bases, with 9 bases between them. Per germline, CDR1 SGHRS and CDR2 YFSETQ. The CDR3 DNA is TGCGCCAGCAGCTTGTCAGAGGGATACGAGCAGTACGTC. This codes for CASSLSEGYEQYV.

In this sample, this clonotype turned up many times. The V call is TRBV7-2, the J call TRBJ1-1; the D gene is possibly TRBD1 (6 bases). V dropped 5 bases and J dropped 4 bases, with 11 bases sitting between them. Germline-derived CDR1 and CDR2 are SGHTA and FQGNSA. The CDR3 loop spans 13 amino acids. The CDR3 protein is CASSGRGGTEAFF. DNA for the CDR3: TGTGCCAGCAGCGGGAGGGGGGGCACTGAAGCTTTCTTT. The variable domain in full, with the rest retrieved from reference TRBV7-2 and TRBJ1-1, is GAGVSQSPSNKVTEKGKDVELRCDPISGHTALYWYRQSLGQGLEFLIYFQGNSAPDKSGLPSDRFSAERTGGSVSTLTIQRTQQEDSAVYLCASSGRGGTEAFFGQGTRLTVV.

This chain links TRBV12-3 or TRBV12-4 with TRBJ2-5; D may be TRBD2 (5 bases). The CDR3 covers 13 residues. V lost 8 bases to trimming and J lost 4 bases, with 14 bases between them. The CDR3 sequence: CASSSRGIETQYF. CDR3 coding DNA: TGTGCCAGCTCCTCCCGGGGAATAGAGACCCAGTACTTC.

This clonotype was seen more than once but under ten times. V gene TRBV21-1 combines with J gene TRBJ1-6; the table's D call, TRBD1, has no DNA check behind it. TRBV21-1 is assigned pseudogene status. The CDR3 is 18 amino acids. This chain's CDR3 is CASSKAGYRGAKPSPLHF. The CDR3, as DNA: TGTGCCAGCAGCAAAGCGGGTTACAGGGGGGCAAAACCCTCACCCCTCCACTTT.

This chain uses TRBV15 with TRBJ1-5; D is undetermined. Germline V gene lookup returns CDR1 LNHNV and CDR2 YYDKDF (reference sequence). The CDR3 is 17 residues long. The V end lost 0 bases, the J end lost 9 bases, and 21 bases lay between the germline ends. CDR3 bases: TGTGCCACCAGCAGAGATCCCCATAAAGCCGGTGTGGCGCCCCAGCATTTT. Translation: CATSRDPHKAGVAPQHF. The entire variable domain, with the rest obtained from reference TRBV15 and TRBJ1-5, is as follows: DAMVIQNPRYQVTQFGKPVTLSCSQTLNHNVMYWYQQKSSQAPKLLFHYYDKDFNNEADTPDNFQSRRPNTSFCFLDIRSPGLGDTAMYLCATSRDPHKAGVAPQHFGDGTRLSIL.

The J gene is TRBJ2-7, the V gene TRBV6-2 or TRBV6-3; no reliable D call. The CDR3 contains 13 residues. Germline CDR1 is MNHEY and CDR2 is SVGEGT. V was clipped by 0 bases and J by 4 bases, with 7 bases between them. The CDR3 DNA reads TGTGCCAGCAGTTACTCAGTCCCTTACGAGCAGTACTTC. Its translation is CASSYSVPYEQYF.

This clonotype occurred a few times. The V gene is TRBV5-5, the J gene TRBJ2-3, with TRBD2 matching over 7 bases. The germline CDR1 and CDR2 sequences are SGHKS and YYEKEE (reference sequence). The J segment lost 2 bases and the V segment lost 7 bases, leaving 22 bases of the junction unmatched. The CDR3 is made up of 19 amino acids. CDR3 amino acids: CASPPGDGRGGSYTDTQYF. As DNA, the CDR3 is TGTGCCAGCCCCCCGGGGGATGGACGGGGAGGGAGCTACACAGATACGCAGTATTTT. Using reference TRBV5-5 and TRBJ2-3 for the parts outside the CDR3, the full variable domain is DAGVTQSPTHLIKTRGQQVTLRCSPISGHKSVSWYQQVLGQGPQFIFQYYEKEERGRGNFPDRFSARQFPNYSSELNVNALLLGDSALYLCASPPGDGRGGSYTDTQYFGPGTRLTVL.